The next 26 T cell receptor beta chains were all read from a single sample in a study of T cell responses to AZD1222 COVID-19 vaccine. Using immunoSEQ multiplex PCR, the repertoire was profiled, and TCRdb retains in-frame clones only, with some absent. The sample shows roughly 120,000 clones, approximately 90% of them seen only once. The sequencing used peripheral blood, collected 28 days after the second AZD1222 dose. The origin of the receptors is an adult who received the AZD1222 COVID-19 vaccine.

The chain links TRBV27 to TRBJ1-2, with TRBD1 matching 8 bases. V was clipped by 5 bases and J by 7 bases; unmatched bases: 6. This CDR3 region has 13 residues. Germline assignment: CDR1 MNHEY and CDR2 SMNVEV (reference sequence). The CDR3 loop is CASSLNRGSGYTF. DNA of the CDR3: TGTGCCAGCAGTCTAAACAGGGGGTCTGGCTACACCTTC.

The gene calls are TRBV11-2 and TRBJ2-5; 7 bases agree with TRBD2. V shed 1 base, J shed 7 bases, and the junction held 12 bases outside the gene matches. The CDR3 has 16 residues. Germline CDR1 is SGHAT and CDR2 is FQNNGV. The CDR3 loop is CASSLAGGPLIGTQYF. CDR3 coding DNA: TGTGCCAGCAGCTTAGCGGGAGGCCCCCTAATCGGGACCCAGTACTTC.

The chain combines TRBV6-5 with TRBJ2-5; possibly TRBD2 for D (7 bases). Looked up from germline, CDR1 is MNHEY and CDR2 is SVGAGI. V lost 5 bases to trimming and J lost 2 bases, with 15 bases between them. This CDR3 is built from 15 residues. CDR3 sequence (DNA): TGTGCCAGCAGTCCGGGGGGCAGGGCTCAAGAGACCCAGTACTTC. Translation gives CASSPGGRAQETQYF.

The chain has TRBV4-2 and TRBJ1-3, with D hard to call. The germline CDR1 and CDR2 sequences are LGHNA and YNFKEQ. V was clipped by 1 base and J by 0 bases, with 10 bases between them. The length of the CDR3 is 16 residues. This chain's CDR3 is CASSQVGFSSGNTIYF. The DNA for the CDR3 is TGTGCCAGCAGCCAAGTCGGGTTCTCCTCTGGAAACACCATATATTTT.

The V gene is TRBV6-5, the J gene TRBJ2-7; D is perhaps TRBD1 (5 bases). The ends were cut back, 6 bases at V and 7 bases at J, with 16 bases in the middle. The germline gives CDR1 MNHEY, CDR2 SVGAGI. The CDR3 has 13 amino acids. This chain's CDR3 is CASSRRPDREQYF. DNA of the CDR3: TGTGCCAGCAGCCGAAGACCTGACAGAGAGCAGTACTTC.

This clone was counted once. The chain has TRBV6-5 and TRBJ2-7, with 7 bases lining up with TRBD1. CDR1 and CDR2 from the germline V gene are MNHEY and SVGAGI. The CDR3 sequence is 13 residues long. The J segment lost 3 bases and the V segment lost 10 bases, leaving 9 bases of the junction unmatched. The CDR3 spells CATRTGGGYEQYF. The DNA for the CDR3 is TGTGCCACCCGGACAGGTGGCGGCTACGAGCAGTACTTC.

This chain uses TRBV7-9 with TRBJ2-2; either TRBD1 or TRBD2 may supply D (5 bases each). The ends were cut back, 0 bases at V and 4 bases at J, with 9 bases in the middle. Germline loops: CDR1 SEHNR, CDR2 FQNEAQ (reference sequence). The CDR3 extends over 15 amino acids. The CDR3 here is CASSLAGTSTGELFF. The CDR3 DNA follows: TGTGCCAGCAGCTTAGCGGGGACGAGCACCGGGGAGCTGTTTTTT.

The V and J genes are TRBV5-1 and TRBJ2-7; no clear D gene. Germline CDR1 SGHRS, CDR2 YFSETQ. Trimming removed 1 base at V and 0 bases at J, with 8 bases between. The CDR3 loop spans 14 amino acids. Here the CDR3 reads CASSLIRNSYEQYF. Here the CDR3 DNA reads TGCGCCAGCAGCTTGATTCGCAACTCCTACGAGCAGTACTTC.

The V call is TRBV5-1, the J call TRBJ2-1, with D perhaps matching TRBD1 (5 bases). V lost 6 bases, J lost 1 base, and 8 bases lay in between. CDR1 is SGHRS, CDR2 YFSETQ, per germline. The CDR3 length is 13 residues. This CDR3 is CASTGSSYNEQFF. In nucleotides, the CDR3 is TGCGCCAGCACAGGGTCTTCCTACAATGAGCAGTTCTTC. Supplemented by reference TRBV5-1 and TRBJ2-1, the full variable domain reads KAGVTQTPRYLIKTRGQQVTLSCSPISGHRSVSWYQQTPGQGLQFLFEYFSETQRNKGNFPGRFSGRQFSNSRSEMNVSTLELGDSALYLCASTGSSYNEQFFGPGTRLTVL.

The rearrangement links TRBV6-2 or TRBV6-3 to TRBJ1-5; D unresolved. The CDR3 consists of 16 residues. V was clipped by 6 bases and J by 2 bases, with 17 bases between them. Germline assignment: CDR1 MNHEY and CDR2 SVGEGT. CDR3 loop: CASRYRSRQGNQPQHF. For the CDR3, the DNA is TGTGCCAGCAGATACCGCTCGCGGCAGGGCAATCAGCCCCAGCATTTT.

This chain connects TRBV9 to TRBJ1-2; possible D gene TRBD1, 6 bases. Germline CDR1 and CDR2: SGDLS and YYNGEE. The CDR3 spans 15 residues. V gave up 3 bases and J gave up 0 bases, with 12 bases separating them. The CDR3 DNA reads as TGTGCCAGCAGCGCAGGGGACGGGGCTAACTATGGCTACACCTTC. Encoded protein: CASSAGDGANYGYTF.

This clone was observed once. The CDR3 here is CATSATTGSGNEQFF. CDR3 DNA: TGTGCCACCAGCGCGACAACAGGGTCGGGCAATGAGCAGTTCTTC. The J gene is TRBJ2-1, the V gene TRBV24-1; possibly TRBD1 for D (6 bases). Per the germline V gene, CDR1 is KGHDR and CDR2 is SFDVKD. The CDR3 totals 15 residues. The ends were cut back, 7 bases at V and 6 bases at J, with 18 bases in the middle.

The chain recombines TRBV5-1 with TRBJ2-7; tentatively, D is TRBD1 (6 bases). Trimming stripped 0 bases from V and 1 base from J, with 8 bases between. CDR1 is SGHRS and CDR2 is YFSETQ in the germline V gene. The CDR3 is 14 residues long. CDR3 residues: CASSLATGSYEQYF. CDR3 nucleotides: TGCGCCAGCAGCTTGGCAACAGGGTCCTACGAGCAGTACTTC.

The genes are TRBV5-1 and TRBJ2-5; D call uncertain. Trimming shortened V by 0 bases and J by 1 base, and 7 bases separated the two germline ends. The germline V gene encodes CDR1 SGHRS and CDR2 YFSETQ. The CDR3 has 14 amino acids. The CDR3 sequence: CASSLAASQETQYF. The CDR3 region has the DNA TGCGCCAGCAGCTTGGCTGCCAGCCAAGAGACCCAGTACTTC.

The V call is TRBV30, the J call TRBJ1-2, with TRBD1 identical over 7 bases. CDR3 length equals 12 residues. Germline-derived CDR1 and CDR2 are GTSNPN and SVGIG (reference sequence). V dropped 8 bases and J dropped 4; count of bases not matched to a gene: 7. CDR3 residues: CARDRVGYGYTF. CDR3 DNA sequence: TGTGCCCGAGACAGGGTAGGCTATGGCTACACCTTC.

The V gene is TRBV14, the J gene TRBJ2-5; TRBD2 matches at 10 bases. The J segment lost 2 bases and the V segment lost 0 bases, leaving 6 bases of the junction unmatched. Germline V CDR1 and CDR2: SGHDN, FVKESK. This CDR3 comprises 17 residues. The CDR3 protein is CASSQESSGRWQETQYF. The CDR3 DNA sequence: TGTGCCAGCAGCCAAGAATCTAGCGGGAGATGGCAAGAGACCCAGTACTTC.

This clone was picked up one time. V is TRBV11-3 and J is TRBJ1-4; TRBD1 agrees at 10 bases. The V gene end was trimmed by 5 bases and the J gene end by 7 bases; junction bases not matched to a gene: 4. Germline values: CDR1 SGHNT, CDR2 YENEEA. The CDR3 covers 14 residues. The CDR3 bases are TGTGCCAGCAGCGAGGACAGGGGGAGTGAAAAACTGTTTTTT. It specifies CASSEDRGSEKLFF.

V is TRBV21-1 and J is TRBJ1-5; the table's TRBD1 call for D was not verified on the DNA. TRBV21-1 has pseudogene status. The CDR3 has 16 residues. The CDR3 loop reads CASSKEGTGCGQPQHF. CDR3 coding DNA: TGTGCCAGCAGCAAAGAAGGGACAGGGTGCGGTCAGCCCCAGCATTTT.

V gene TRBV2 combines with J gene TRBJ2-4; TRBD2 matches 15 bases. This CDR3 spans 21 amino acids. Per germline, CDR1 SNHLY and CDR2 FYNNEI. Unmatched junction bases numbered 16, after V lost 7 bases and J lost 0 bases. DNA for the CDR3: TGTGCCAGCAACCCTGGGCAGGGACTAGCGGGAGGCCCCGGAGCCAAAAACATTCAGTACTTC. This translates into CASNPGQGLAGGPGAKNIQYF.

This sequence joins TRBV28 and TRBJ1-1, with D unclear. Germline CDR1 is MDHEN and CDR2 is SYDVKM. Trimming shortened V by 6 bases and J by 7 bases, and 12 bases separated the two germline ends. The CDR3 consists of 12 residues. CDR3 region: CASRIDTIEAFF. CDR3 DNA sequence: TGTGCCAGCAGGATAGACACGATTGAAGCTTTCTTT.

This chain joins TRBV3-1 (or the pseudogene TRBV3-2) and TRBJ2-7; a possible D gene is TRBD1 (6 bases). The CDR3 has 14 amino acids. V was shortened by 0 bases and J by 3 bases, with 9 bases between the two germline ends. Germline V gives CDR1 LGHDT, CDR2 YNNKEL (reference sequence). CDR3 sequence: CASSQDRDIYEQYF. The CDR3 DNA follows: TGTGCCAGCAGCCAAGACCGGGACATCTACGAGCAGTACTTC.

The table lists this clone with a count of one. The chain recombines TRBV19 with TRBJ1-5; 8 bases agree with TRBD1. V gave up 6 bases and J gave up 1 base; unmatched junction bases: 14. This CDR3 has 18 residues. Germline loops: CDR1 LNHDA, CDR2 SQIVND (reference sequence). The CDR3 loop is CASRRTYLDRVSNQPQHF. CDR3 DNA sequence: TGTGCCAGTAGAAGAACCTATTTGGACAGGGTCAGCAATCAGCCCCAGCATTTT.

The rearrangement uses TRBV7-2 and TRBJ1-1; no clear D. The germline V gene encodes CDR1 SGHTA and CDR2 FQGNSA. The ends were cut back, 1 base at V and 5 bases at J, with 8 bases in the middle. The CDR3 consists of 13 residues. The CDR3 loop reads CASSLVGWTEAFF. In DNA form, the CDR3 reads TGTGCCAGCAGCTTAGTGGGATGGACTGAAGCTTTCTTT.

This chain connects TRBV14 to TRBJ1-2; D is perhaps TRBD1 (5 bases). The germline gives CDR1 SGHDN, CDR2 FVKESK. The CDR3 loop spans 12 amino acids. The ends were cut back, 1 base at V and 5 bases at J, with 5 bases in the middle. CDR3 nucleotides: TGTGCCAGCAGCCAAGCAGGGTATGGCTACACCTTC. Protein: CASSQAGYGYTF.

CDR3 sequence: CASTTGRQPPTDTQYF. The CDR3 nucleotides are TGTGCCAGCACGACAGGAAGACAACCGCCCACAGATACGCAGTATTTT. The chain combines TRBV2 with TRBJ2-3, with TRBD1 as a possible D gene (6 bases). The germline V and J ends were trimmed by 7 bases and 2 bases, with 19 bases remaining between them. This CDR3 is built from 16 residues. CDR1 and CDR2 from the germline V gene are SNHLY and FYNNEI.

This chain joins TRBV7-2 and TRBJ2-2, with 11 bases aligning to TRBD1. This CDR3 comprises 15 residues. Germline V CDR1 and CDR2: SGHTA, FQGNSA. Trimming took 8 bases from V and 5 from J; bases not matched to a gene: 7. CDR3 loop: CASWDRGIGTGELFF. The CDR3 nucleotides read TGTGCCAGCTGGGACAGGGGGATAGGAACCGGGGAGCTGTTTTTT.